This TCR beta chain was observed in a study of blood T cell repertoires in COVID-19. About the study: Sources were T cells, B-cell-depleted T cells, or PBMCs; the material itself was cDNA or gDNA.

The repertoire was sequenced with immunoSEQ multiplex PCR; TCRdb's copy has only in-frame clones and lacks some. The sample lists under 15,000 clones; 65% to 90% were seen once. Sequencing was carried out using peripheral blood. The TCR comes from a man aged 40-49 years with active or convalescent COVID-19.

The CDR3 DNA follows: TGTGCCAGCAGCGGGTCCCTCCCGGGCGGGGGGGCCGTTGGGGCCAACGTCCTGACTTTC. This encodes CASSGSLPGGGAVGANVLTF. The chain links TRBV9 to TRBJ2-6; TRBD2 aligns across 9 bases. V was clipped by 3 bases and J by 3 bases; unmatched bases: 16. Germline V lookup: CDR1 SGDLS, CDR2 YYNGEE. The CDR3 totals 20 residues.